The next 25 T cell receptor beta chains were all read from a single sample in a study of T cells in Graves' hyperthyroidism and ophthalmopathy. Amplified TCR beta CDR3 regions derived from RNA transcripts. First-round RT-PCR of the TCR CDR3 relied on the HTBI primer set. TCRdb itself ran the multiplex PCR reads through MiXCR, one entry per CDR3 protein. The table has around 300,000 distinct CDR3 sequences, 10% to 15% seen once. Source material: blood. The receptors here all came from a woman aged 25-40 years with Graves' hyperthyroidism that later progressed to Graves' ophthalmopathy.

The chain combines TRBV9 with TRBJ2-3; TRBD2 might be the D (7 bases). The V gene's germline CDR1 is SGDLS and CDR2 YYNGEE. The germline V and J ends were trimmed by 0 bases and 4 bases, with 9 bases remaining between them. The CDR3 sequence is 14 residues long. The CDR3: CASSVEGGADTQYF. The CDR3 nucleotides read TGTGCCAGCAGCGTAGAGGGGGGGGCAGATACGCAGTATTTT.

This clonotype was counted at least ten times. V is TRBV7-2 and J is TRBJ1-5; D is unclear. The germline V gene encodes CDR1 SGHTA and CDR2 FQGNSA. Trimming took off 6 bases at V and 0 bases at J, with 3 bases between the two ends. This CDR3 contains 12 residues. The CDR3 reads CASRYSNQPQHF. The CDR3, as DNA: TGTGCCAGCAGATATAGCAATCAGCCCCAGCATTTT. The whole variable domain, remainder taken from reference TRBV7-2 and TRBJ1-5, is GAGVSQSPSNKVTEKGKDVELRCDPISGHTALYWYRQSLGQGLEFLIYFQGNSAPDKSGLPSDRFSAERTGGSVSTLTIQRTQQEDSAVYLCASRYSNQPQHFGDGTRLSIL.

There are many counts of this clonotype. V usage is TRBV9 and J usage is TRBJ2-7; 12 bases map to TRBD2. Per the germline V gene, CDR1 is SGDLS and CDR2 is YYNGEE. The CDR3 runs to 15 residues. The V gene end was trimmed by 4 bases and the J gene end by 6 bases; junction bases not matched to a gene: 8. CDR3 in DNA: TGTGCCAGCAGCAAGAGACTAGCGGGAGAGGGCGAGCAGTACTTC. Protein product: CASSKRLAGEGEQYF.

This clonotype was seen ten or more times. This chain connects TRBV30 to TRBJ1-2; D remains ambiguous. Trimming removed 0 bases from V and 5 bases from J, with 16 bases in between. The CDR3 is 15 residues long. The germline V gene has CDR1 GTSNPN and CDR2 SVGIG (reference sequence). The CDR3 region is CAWSVRPLPRYGYTF. As DNA, the CDR3 is TGTGCCTGGAGTGTGAGGCCTCTCCCGAGGTATGGCTACACCTTC.

In this sample, this clonotype turned up many times. The genes are TRBV3-1 and TRBJ1-1, with D possibly matching TRBD1 (6 bases). Trimming stripped 5 bases from V and 0 bases from J, with 25 bases between. The CDR3 extends over 19 amino acids. The germline gives CDR1 LGHDT, CDR2 YNNKEL (reference sequence). DNA for the CDR3: TGTGCCAGCAGCAACCCTGGGGGGGCCGAGAGGGGGATGAACACTGAAGCTTTCTTT. Translation gives CASSNPGGAERGMNTEAFF.

This clonotype occurred a few times. A single base separates this from a much larger clone, so it may be a read error. J is TRBJ2-7 and V is TRBV11-2; 8 bases line up with TRBD1. This CDR3 comprises 15 residues. V lost 11 bases and J lost 2; bases outside the gene matches: 14. Germline V gene lookup returns CDR1 SGHAT and CDR2 FQNNGV. The CDR3 DNA reads as TGTGCCGGCTCACAGGGGGGCGGACTCACCTACGAGCAGTACTTC. This gives the protein CAGSQGGGLTYEQYF.

The sample holds many counts of this clonotype. The gene calls are TRBV7-8 and TRBJ2-7; 7 bases line up with TRBD1. Germline CDR1 is SGHVS and CDR2 is FQNEAQ. CDR3 size: 15 residues. V trimming: 4 bases; J trimming: 0 bases; junction bases outside the gene matches: 6. The CDR3 sequence is CASSSTGVTSYEQYF. The CDR3 DNA follows: TGTGCCAGCAGCTCTACAGGGGTTACCTCCTACGAGCAGTACTTC. The complete variable domain, with remaining parts taken from reference TRBV7-8 and TRBJ2-7, reads GAGVSQSPRYKVAKRGQDVALRCDPISGHVSLFWYQQALGQGPEFLTYFQNEAQLDKSGLPSDRFFAERPEGSVSTLKIQRTQQEDSAVYLCASSSTGVTSYEQYFGPGTRLTVT.

This clonotype came up a few times. A junction end diverges from the germline sequence, so it may reflect a read error. The rearrangement uses TRBV27 and TRBJ1-4; possibly TRBD1 for D (5 bases). The CDR3 contains 16 residues. From germline, CDR1 is MNHEY and CDR2 SMNVEV (reference sequence). CDR3 in DNA: TGTGCCGGCAGTTTACTAACCGGGACGGGTAATGAAAAACTGTTTTTT. It specifies CAGSLLTGTGNEKLFF.

This clonotype showed up just a few times. The V gene is TRBV20-1, the J gene TRBJ1-5, with no clear D. Trimming took 4 bases from V and 0 from J, leaving 7 bases between them. The germline CDR1 and CDR2 sequences are DFQATT and SNEGSKA (reference sequence). CDR3 length: 13 amino acids. CDR3 sequence: CSATSYSNQPQHF. The CDR3 DNA follows: TGCAGTGCTACAAGTTATAGCAATCAGCCCCAGCATTTT.

At least ten counts were recorded for this clonotype. This chain uses TRBV4-2 with TRBJ1-1, with TRBD1 as a possible D gene (5 bases). CDR1 is LGHNA, CDR2 YNFKEQ, per germline. Trimming cost V 0 bases and J 1 base, with 15 bases left between them. The CDR3 runs 17 residues. CDR3 loop: CASSQDFRAFGNTEAFF. CDR3 coding DNA: TGTGCCAGCAGCCAAGATTTCAGGGCTTTCGGGAACACTGAAGCTTTCTTT.

The table lists this clonotype with many counts. The chain couples TRBV20-1 to TRBJ1-2; D uncertain. CDR3 size: 12 residues. The germline V gene has CDR1 DFQATT and CDR2 SNEGSKA (reference sequence). V lost 2 bases and J lost 7, with 11 bases in between. CDR3 DNA: TGCAGTGCTAGACGGGTTACGGGTGGCTACACCTTC. This encodes CSARRVTGGYTF.

This clonotype was seen many times. J is TRBJ1-1 and V is TRBV28; perhaps TRBD1 as D (5 bases). The germline gives CDR1 MDHEN, CDR2 SYDVKM. The CDR3 contains 17 residues. V was cut by 0 bases and J by 3 bases, with 17 bases left in between. CDR3 sequence reads: CASSLWDMRGEYTEAFF. The CDR3 DNA reads TGTGCCAGCAGTTTATGGGATATGAGAGGGGAGTACACTGAAGCTTTCTTT.

This clonotype was recorded many times. V is TRBV6-2 or TRBV6-3 and J is TRBJ2-1; no clear D. Per the germline V gene, CDR1 is MNHEY and CDR2 is SVGEGT. This CDR3 has 15 amino acids. Deletions cut 1 base from V and 2 bases from J, with 9 bases between. The CDR3 DNA is TGTGCCAGCAGTTACTTCGAAAGGACCTACAATGAGCAGTTCTTC. This gives the protein CASSYFERTYNEQFF.

This clonotype was counted at least ten times. V gene TRBV9 combines with J gene TRBJ1-2, with D tentatively TRBD1 (5 bases). Germline CDR1 SGDLS, CDR2 YYNGEE. This CDR3 contains 14 residues. Between the trimmed V and J ends, which lost 0 bases and 3 bases, there was a span of 9 bases. As DNA, the CDR3 is TGTGCCAGCAGCGTAGGTTCGGGGGACTATGGCTACACCTTC. This translates into CASSVGSGDYGYTF.

A word on this clonotype: This may be a read error, as it is one base from a much larger clone. The genes are TRBV27 and TRBJ2-1; possibly TRBD2 for D (6 bases). V was shortened by 8 bases and J by 6 bases, with 11 bases between the two germline ends. Germline loops: CDR1 MNHEY, CDR2 SMNVEV (reference sequence). This CDR3 region has 12 residues. The CDR3 sequence: CASGGEGNEQFF. CDR3 sequence (DNA): TGTGCCAGCGGAGGGGAAGGCAATGAGCAGTTCTTC.

In this sample, this clonotype turned up many times. The chain combines TRBV10-3 with TRBJ2-7; D ambiguous. From germline, CDR1 is ENHRY and CDR2 SYGVKD. The CDR3 contains 13 residues. Between the trimmed V and J ends, which lost 4 bases and 3 bases, there was a span of 10 bases. Here the CDR3 DNA reads TGTGCCATCAGTGCTCAAGGGAACTACGAGCAGTACTTC. Translated: CAISAQGNYEQYF.

There are a few counts of this clonotype. The chain uses TRBV27 and TRBJ2-7; 9 bases are a match to TRBD2. This CDR3 region has 15 residues. Germline CDR1 reads MNHEY; CDR2 reads SMNVEV (reference sequence). V shed 7 bases, J shed 4 bases, and the junction held 11 bases outside the gene matches. CDR3 in DNA: TGTGCCAGCAAAATAGCGGGACTAGCAGCTTACGAGCAGTACTTC. Translating gives CASKIAGLAAYEQYF.

This clonotype has at least ten counts. The V gene is TRBV6-2 or TRBV6-3, the J gene TRBJ2-7; the D is unclear. Germline-derived CDR1 and CDR2 are MNHEY and SVGEGT. V gave up 5 bases and J gave up 5 bases, with 16 bases separating them. CDR3 size: 14 residues. CDR3 DNA sequence: TGTGCCAGCAGTCCCGTGGGTCGGTGGAACGAGCAGTACTTC. This encodes CASSPVGRWNEQYF.

This clonotype was picked up many times. The gene calls are TRBV5-1 and TRBJ2-3, with a weak D call TRBD2 (6 bases). The CDR3 runs 14 residues. Per germline, CDR1 SGHRS and CDR2 YFSETQ. Trimming took 4 bases from V and 2 from J, leaving 11 bases between them. DNA for the CDR3: TGCGCCAGCAGCCCGGGACTCCACACAGATACGCAGTATTTT. Its protein product is CASSPGLHTDTQYF.

There are a few counts of this clonotype. The chain recombines TRBV28 with TRBJ1-2; possible D gene TRBD1, 5 bases. This CDR3 comprises 17 residues. The V gene's germline CDR1 is MDHEN and CDR2 SYDVKM. V was trimmed by 3 bases and J by 0 bases, leaving 17 bases between them. Here the CDR3 reads CASSFRQFFVSNYGYTF. CDR3 bases: TGTGCCAGCAGTTTTAGACAGTTTTTTGTTTCTAACTATGGCTACACCTTC.

A word on this clonotype: A much bigger clone sits one base away, suggesting this may be a read error. The chain carries TRBV29-1 and TRBJ1-2; a weak D match, TRBD1 (5 bases). CDR3 length: 11 residues. Trimming pared 2 bases from V and 7 bases from J, leaving 8 bases between. Germline CDR1 is SQVTM and CDR2 is ANQGSEA. The CDR3 spells CSVEFGAGYTF. Written as DNA, the CDR3 is TGCAGCGTTGAATTTGGGGCTGGCTACACCTTC. Variable domain in full (rest from reference TRBV29-1 and TRBJ1-2): SAVISQKPSRDICQRGTSLTIQCQVDSQVTMMFWYRQQPGQSLTLIATANQGSEATYESGFVIDKFPISRPNLTFSTLTVSNMSPEDSSIYLCSVEFGAGYTFGSGTRLTVV.

This sequence joins TRBV27 and TRBJ2-3, with D perhaps TRBD1 or TRBD2 (6 bases each). Trimming took 8 bases from V and 0 from J, leaving 15 bases between them. Germline V gene data show CDR1 as MNHEY and CDR2 as SMNVEV (reference sequence). The CDR3 consists of 15 residues. The CDR3 DNA reads as TGTGCCAGCGGAGGGGGAAGTTCTAGCACAGATACGCAGTATTTT. This encodes CASGGGSSSTDTQYF.

This clonotype was picked up a small number of times. The V gene is TRBV5-5, the J gene TRBJ2-6; TRBD2 is a possible D gene (6 bases). The length of the CDR3 is 15 residues. Germline CDR1 is SGHKS and CDR2 is YYEKEE (reference sequence). Trimming removed 3 bases at V and 2 bases at J, with 9 bases between. As DNA, the CDR3 is TGTGCCAGCAGCTCGGAGGGGACTGGGGCCAACGTCCTGACTTTC. This encodes CASSSEGTGANVLTF.

This clonotype appeared a few times. The J gene is TRBJ2-3, the V gene TRBV19, with 8 nucleotides matching TRBD1. CDR3 length: 15 amino acids. After removal of 3 bases from V and 4 bases from J, the junction contained 6 bases not matched to a gene. CDR1 LNHDA and CDR2 SQIVND come from the germline V gene (reference sequence). The CDR3 DNA reads as TGTGCCAGTAGTATTGACAGGGGCGGTGCAGATACGCAGTATTTT. Translating it yields CASSIDRGGADTQYF. The complete variable domain, with remaining parts taken from reference TRBV19 and TRBJ2-3, reads DGGITQSPKYLFRKEGQNVTLSCEQNLNHDAMYWYRQDPGQGLRLIYYSQIVNDFQKGDIAEGYSVSREKKESFPLTVTSAQKNPTAFYLCASSIDRGGADTQYFGPGTRLTVL.

In this sample, this clonotype turned up many times. CDR3 nucleotides: TGTGCCAGCAGCTTAGCGGGACTAGGGCCCTACAATGAGCAGTTCTTC. The encoded protein is CASSLAGLGPYNEQFF. V is TRBV7-2 and J is TRBJ2-1; 8 nucleotides agree with TRBD2. The CDR3 sequence is 16 residues long. V shed 0 bases, J shed 2 bases, and the junction held 3 bases outside the gene matches. CDR1 is SGHTA, CDR2 FQGNSA, per germline.